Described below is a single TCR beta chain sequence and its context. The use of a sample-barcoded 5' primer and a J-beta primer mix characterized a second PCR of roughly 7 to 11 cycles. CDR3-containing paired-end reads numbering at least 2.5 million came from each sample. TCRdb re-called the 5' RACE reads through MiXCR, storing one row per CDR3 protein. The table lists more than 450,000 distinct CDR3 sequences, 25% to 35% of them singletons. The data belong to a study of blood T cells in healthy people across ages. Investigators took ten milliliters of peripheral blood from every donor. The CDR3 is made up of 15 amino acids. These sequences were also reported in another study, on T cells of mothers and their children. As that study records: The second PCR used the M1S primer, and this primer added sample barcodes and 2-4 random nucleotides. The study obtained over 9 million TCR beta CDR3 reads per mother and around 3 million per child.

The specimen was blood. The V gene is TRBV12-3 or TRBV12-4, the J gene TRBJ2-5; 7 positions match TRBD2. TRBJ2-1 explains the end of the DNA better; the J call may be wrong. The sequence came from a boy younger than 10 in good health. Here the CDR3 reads CASSFLAGALNEQFF. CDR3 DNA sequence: TGTGCCAGCAGTTTCTTAGCGGGTGCACTCAATGAGCAGTTCTTC.